Below are 4 T cell receptor beta chains sequenced from a single sample in a study of blood T cell repertoires in COVID-19. Method: immunoSEQ multiplex PCR; TCRdb's copy keeps in-frame clones and lacks some. This table has 200,000 to 300,000 clones, around nine tenths appearing once. Sequencing was done on a sample of peripheral blood. The source of these receptors is a man aged 40-55 years who had recovered from COVID-19.

This clone was counted a single time. The same CDR3 is also encoded by other DNA sequences in this sample. The genes are TRBV20-1 and TRBJ1-2; D is undetermined. This CDR3 spans 11 amino acids. CDR1 DFQATT and CDR2 SNEGSKA come from the germline V gene (reference sequence). Trimming removed 2 bases from V and 4 bases from J, with 5 bases in between. CDR3 sequence reads: CSARTAYGYTF. CDR3 coding DNA: TGCAGTGCTAGAACAGCCTATGGCTACACCTTC.

The chain links TRBV2 to TRBJ2-7; D is unclear. Germline values: CDR1 SNHLY, CDR2 FYNNEI. The V gene lost 7 bases and the J gene lost 2 bases, with 12 bases spanning the gap. The CDR3 has 13 amino acids. The DNA for the CDR3 is TGTGCCAGCAATTGGCAGAACACCTACGAGCAGTACTTC. Translating it yields CASNWQNTYEQYF.

V usage is TRBV7-7 and J usage is TRBJ2-2; D is perhaps TRBD1 (6 bases). Germline V gene data show CDR1 as SSHAT and CDR2 as FNYEAQ (reference sequence). This CDR3 has 15 amino acids. V shed 5 bases and J shed 4 bases, with 14 bases lying between them. CDR3 amino acids: CASSPGALGTGELFF. The CDR3 DNA reads as TGTGCCAGCAGCCCAGGGGCCCTGGGCACCGGGGAGCTGTTTTTT.

The CDR3 is CASSLPGNYGYTF. CDR3 bases: TGTGCCAGCAGTTTGCCAGGGAACTATGGCTACACCTTC. This sequence joins TRBV12-3 or TRBV12-4 and TRBJ1-2; D is perhaps TRBD1 (5 bases). This CDR3 has 13 amino acids. With 3 bases removed from V and 2 bases from J, the gap between germline ends came to 7 bases.